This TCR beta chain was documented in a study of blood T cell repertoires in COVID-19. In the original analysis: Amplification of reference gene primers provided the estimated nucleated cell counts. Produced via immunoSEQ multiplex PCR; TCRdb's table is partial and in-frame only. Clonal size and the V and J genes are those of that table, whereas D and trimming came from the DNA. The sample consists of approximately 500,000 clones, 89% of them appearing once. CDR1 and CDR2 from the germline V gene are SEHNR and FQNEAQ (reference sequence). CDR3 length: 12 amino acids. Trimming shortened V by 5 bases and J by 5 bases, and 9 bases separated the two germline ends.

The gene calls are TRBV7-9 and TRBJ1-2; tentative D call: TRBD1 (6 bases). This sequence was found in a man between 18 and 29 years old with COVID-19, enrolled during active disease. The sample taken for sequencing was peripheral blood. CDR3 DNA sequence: TGTGCCAGCAGCAGAGGACAGTATGGCTACACCTTC. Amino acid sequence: CASSRGQYGYTF.